Listed here are 13 T cell receptor beta chains from one sample, sequenced in a study of T cell changes during pregnancy in multiple sclerosis. Clones were sequenced by immunoSEQ multiplex PCR, and TCRdb holds only the in-frame ones, with some missing. The data hold approximately 80,000 clones, with 94% observed a single time. Specimen: peripheral blood, collected in the third trimester of pregnancy. The origin of the receptors is a female donor with multiple sclerosis, enrolled in a pregnancy study.

The chain carries TRBV5-4 and TRBJ2-7; TRBD1 aligns across 8 bases. V gave up 6 bases and J gave up 3 bases; unmatched junction bases: 8. The CDR3 contains 14 residues. The germline CDR1 and CDR2 sequences are SGHNT and YYREEE (reference sequence). CDR3 amino acids: CASTKTGDVYEQYF. Written as DNA, the CDR3 is TGTGCCAGCACCAAGACAGGGGACGTCTACGAGCAGTACTTC.

The chain recombines TRBV7-6 with TRBJ2-2, with D possibly matching TRBD1 (6 bases). Germline CDR1 reads SGHVS; CDR2 reads FNYEAQ. V lost 9 bases to trimming and J lost 1 base, with 12 bases between them. The CDR3 extends over 14 amino acids. For the CDR3, the DNA is TGTGCCAGTTCCGGACAGATGAACACCGGGGAGCTGTTTTTT. Translated: CASSGQMNTGELFF.

The rearrangement links TRBV9 to TRBJ1-2, with 11 bases aligning to TRBD1. The length of the CDR3 is 15 residues. V was clipped by 3 bases and J by 4 bases; unmatched bases: 5. The germline gives CDR1 SGDLS, CDR2 YYNGEE. The CDR3 DNA is TGTGCCAGCAGCGAGGGACAGGGGGTCCTCTATGGCTACACCTTC. It specifies CASSEGQGVLYGYTF.

For this clone: The germline gene is not matched at one end of the junction; a read error may be the cause. The chain links TRBV5-1 to TRBJ2-7; possible D gene TRBD2, 5 bases. This CDR3 contains 15 residues. CDR1 is SGHRS, CDR2 YFSETQ, per germline. The CDR3 nucleotides read TGCGCCAGCAGCTTGAGTGGGAGACCCTCCAACGAGCAGTACTTC. Translation: CASSLSGRPSNEQYF.

J is TRBJ1-2 and V is TRBV7-8; D is unclear. This CDR3 is 12 amino acids long. The V end lost 5 bases, the J end lost 5 bases, and 9 bases lay between the germline ends. The germline V gene has CDR1 SGHVS and CDR2 FQNEAQ. CDR3 coding DNA: TGTGCCAGCAGCGACTCATGGTATGGCTACACCTTC. Translating it yields CASSDSWYGYTF.

The gene calls are TRBV19 and TRBJ1-2, with D uncertain. Germline V gene sequence: CDR1 LNHDA, CDR2 SQIVND (reference sequence). CDR3 length: 11 residues. V dropped 8 bases and J dropped 8 bases, with 12 bases sitting between them. The CDR3 DNA sequence: TGTGCCAGTCGAGAGAAGTGGGGCTACACCTTC. Translated: CASREKWGYTF. Full variable domain (remainder filled in from reference TRBV19 and TRBJ1-2): DGGITQSPKYLFRKEGQNVTLSCEQNLNHDAMYWYRQDPGQGLRLIYYSQIVNDFQKGDIAEGYSVSREKKESFPLTVTSAQKNPTAFYLCASREKWGYTFGSGTRLTVV.

J is TRBJ1-1 and V is TRBV19; D unclear. V was shortened by 4 bases and J by 1 base, with 7 bases between the two germline ends. Looked up from germline, CDR1 is LNHDA and CDR2 is SQIVND (reference sequence). The CDR3 length is 13 residues. The CDR3 spells CASSKLANTEAFF. Written as DNA, the CDR3 is TGTGCCAGTAGTAAACTAGCGAACACTGAAGCTTTCTTT.

The V call is TRBV9, the J call TRBJ2-3, with TRBD2 matching over 7 bases. Germline V gene lookup returns CDR1 SGDLS and CDR2 YYNGEE. This CDR3 has 18 amino acids. V lost 0 bases, J lost 1 base, and 11 bases stayed unmatched. CDR3 bases: TGTGCCAGCAGCGTAGAGGCGGGTAGCGGGTTCGGCACAGATACGCAGTATTTT. Its translation is CASSVEAGSGFGTDTQYF.

This clone has a single count. V usage is TRBV6-5 and J usage is TRBJ2-1, with D tentatively TRBD1 (5 bases). The V end lost 6 bases, the J end lost 5 bases, and 14 bases lay between the germline ends. In germline, CDR1 is MNHEY, CDR2 SVGAGI. CDR3 length: 14 amino acids. CDR3 nucleotides: TGTGCCAGCAGCCGAAGGTGGGGCCACAATGAGCAGTTCTTC. It is translated as CASSRRWGHNEQFF.

V usage is TRBV4-1 and J usage is TRBJ1-2; possible D gene TRBD1, 5 bases. The V end was cut by 1 base, the J end by 2 bases, with 8 bases between. The CDR3 runs 14 residues. Germline assignment: CDR1 MGHRA and CDR2 YSYEKL. The CDR3 sequence: CASSQGGGNYGYTF. CDR3 DNA sequence: TGCGCCAGCAGCCAAGGGGGGGGAAACTATGGCTACACCTTC.

The chain is built from TRBV13 and TRBJ2-1, with TRBD1 matching 7 bases. J gave up 1 base and V 2 bases, and 11 bases lay outside the gene matches. The CDR3 has 18 amino acids. Germline CDR1 PRHDT, CDR2 FYEKMQ (reference sequence). In nucleotides, the CDR3 is TGTGCCAGCAGCTTACTATCCGGGACAGCGAGTTCCTACAATGAGCAGTTCTTC. Translating it yields CASSLLSGTASSYNEQFF.

The chain has TRBV6-6 and TRBJ2-7, with 7 nucleotides matching TRBD1. Germline lookup yields CDR1 MNHNY and CDR2 SVGAGI (reference sequence). The CDR3 loop spans 14 amino acids. Germline trimming cut 0 bases from V and 3 bases from J; bases unmatched to any gene: 2. DNA of the CDR3: TGTGCCAGCAGTTACTCCGGACAGGTCTACGAGCAGTACTTC. Protein sequence: CASSYSGQVYEQYF.

This chain connects TRBV5-1 to TRBJ1-3; D possibly corresponds to TRBD1 (5 bases). Trimming removed 0 bases from V and 0 bases from J, with 7 bases in between. The CDR3 has 15 amino acids. Germline V gene sequence: CDR1 SGHRS, CDR2 YFSETQ. The CDR3 region has the DNA TGCGCCAGCAGCTTGGGGGGCATCTCTGGAAACACCATATATTTT. This encodes CASSLGGISGNTIYF. Looking up the rest from reference TRBV5-1 and TRBJ1-3 gives the full variable domain: KAGVTQTPRYLIKTRGQQVTLSCSPISGHRSVSWYQQTPGQGLQFLFEYFSETQRNKGNFPGRFSGRQFSNSRSEMNVSTLELGDSALYLCASSLGGISGNTIYFGEGSWLTVV.